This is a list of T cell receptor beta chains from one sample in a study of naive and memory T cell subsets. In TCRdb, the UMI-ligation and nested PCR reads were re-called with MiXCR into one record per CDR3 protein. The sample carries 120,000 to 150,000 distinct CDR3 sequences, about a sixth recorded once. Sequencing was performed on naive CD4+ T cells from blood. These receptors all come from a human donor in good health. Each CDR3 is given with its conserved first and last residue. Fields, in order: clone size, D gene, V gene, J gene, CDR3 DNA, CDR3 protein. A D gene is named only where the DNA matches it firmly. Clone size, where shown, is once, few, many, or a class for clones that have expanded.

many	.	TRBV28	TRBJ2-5	TGTGCCAGCAGTCCGACGGGGGCGAAGGGTGAGACCCAGTACTTC	CASSPTGAKGETQYF
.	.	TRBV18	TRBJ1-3	TGTGCCAGCTCACCACGGTTGAGGTTATCGTCCGGAAACACCATATATTTT	CASSPRLRLSSGNTIYF
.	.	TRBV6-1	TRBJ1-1	TGTGCCAGCTCACCGGCCGTCCATGAGAAGACTTTCTTT	CASSPAVHEKTFF
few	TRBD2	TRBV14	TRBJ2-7	TGTGCCAGCAGTCGGACTAGCGGGGACCCCTACGAGCAGTACTTC	CASSRTSGDPYEQYF
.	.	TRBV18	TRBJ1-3	TGTGCCAGCTCACCATCGACAGCTTACTCTGGAAACACCATATATTTT	CASSPSTAYSGNTIYF
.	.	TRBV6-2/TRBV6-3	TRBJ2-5	TGTGCCAGCGGGCGGGGCACCCAGTACTTC	CASGRGTQYF
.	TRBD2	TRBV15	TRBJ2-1	TGTGCCACCAGCAGAGTTCCGCGGGCGGGAGGGCCAGGAGAGCAGTTCTTC	CATSRVPRAGGPGEQFF
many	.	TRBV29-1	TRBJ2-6	TGCAGCGTTGAAGTGAACTCTGGGGCCAACGTCCTGACTTTC	CSVEVNSGANVLTF
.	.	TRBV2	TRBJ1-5	TGTGCCAGCAGTGAAGGTGGAAATCAGCCCCAGCATTTT	CASSEGGNQPQHF
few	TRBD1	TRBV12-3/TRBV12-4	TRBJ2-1	TGTGCCAGCAGTTTAATAGACAGGGACAATGAGCAGTTCTTC	CASSLIDRDNEQFF
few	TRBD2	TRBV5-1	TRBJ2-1	TGCGCCAGCAGCCCAACAGGACTAGCGGGAGTCACTGAGCAGTTCTTC	CASSPTGLAGVTEQFF
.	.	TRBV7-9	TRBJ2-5	TGTGCCAGCAGCTTAGGGCAGGACTCGTCCCGAGCCTTGACCCAGTACTTC	CASSLGQDSSRALTQYF
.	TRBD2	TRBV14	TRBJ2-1	TGTGCCAGCAGCCATATAGCGGGCTTAGACTCCTACAATGAGCAGTTCTTC	CASSHIAGLDSYNEQFF
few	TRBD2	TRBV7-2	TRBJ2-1	TGTGCCAGCAGCTTAGTCCCTAGCGGGAGTTATGAGCAGTTCTTC	CASSLVPSGSYEQFF
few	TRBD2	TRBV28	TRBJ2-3	TGTGCCAGTGAGCTAGCGGCGGTAAAAGCTAGCACAGATACGCAGTATTTT	CASELAAVKASTDTQYF
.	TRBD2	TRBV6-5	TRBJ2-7	TGTGCCAGCAGCCTCGGACTAGCGGGAGAGCAGTACTTC	CASSLGLAGEQYF
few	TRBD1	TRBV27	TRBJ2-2	TGTGCCAGCAGTTCGGGACAGCGTACCGGGGAGCTGTTTTTT	CASSSGQRTGELFF
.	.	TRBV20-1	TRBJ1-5	TGCAGTGCTAGAGTGGGACCGTTCCCTTCCAATCAGCCCCAGCATTTT	CSARVGPFPSNQPQHF
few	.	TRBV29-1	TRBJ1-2	TGCAGCGTTGAGGGGAAAAACTATGGCTACACCTTC	CSVEGKNYGYTF
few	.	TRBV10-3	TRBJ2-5	TGTGCCATCAGTGAGTCCCCCGAGACCCAGTACTTC	CAISESPETQYF
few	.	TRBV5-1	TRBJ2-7	TGCGCCAGCAGCTTGCGGCAGGGCGGCGAGCAGTACTTC	CASSLRQGGEQYF
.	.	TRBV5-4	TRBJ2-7	TGTGCCAGCAGCTTGAGAGGGCCCAACGAGCAGTACTTC	CASSLRGPNEQYF
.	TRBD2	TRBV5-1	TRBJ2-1	TGCGCCAGCAGCTTGACTAGCGGGAGGAACTATGAGCAGTTCTTC	CASSLTSGRNYEQFF
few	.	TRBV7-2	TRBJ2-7	TGTGCCAGCAGCTCCGACCGAATAAGGACAGAGCAGTACTTC	CASSSDRIRTEQYF
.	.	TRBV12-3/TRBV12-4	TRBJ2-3	TGTGCCAGCAGTCCCAGGGCGGACCTAAGCACAGATACGCAGTATTTT	CASSPRADLSTDTQYF
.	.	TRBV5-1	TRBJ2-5	TGCGCCAGCAGCTTGTCGGGGGAAGAGACCCAGTACTTC	CASSLSGEETQYF
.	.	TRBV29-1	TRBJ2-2	TGCAGCGTTGTTGGTAGGGGGACCGGGGAGCTGTTTTTT	CSVVGRGTGELFF
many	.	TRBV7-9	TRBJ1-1	TGTGCCAGCAGCTTAAGGACAGCGAACACTGAAGCTTTCTTT	CASSLRTANTEAFF
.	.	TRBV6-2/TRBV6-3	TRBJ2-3	TGTGCCAGCAGGGACCCCACAGATACGCAGTATTTT	CASRDPTDTQYF
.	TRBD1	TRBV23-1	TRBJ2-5	TGCGCCAGCAGCCGGACCGGGGACAGGGGAATTAACCAAGAGACCCAGTACTTC	CASSRTGDRGINQETQYF
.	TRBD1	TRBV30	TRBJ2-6	TGTGCCTGGGTGGGGACAGTCTCTGGGGCCAACGTCCTGACTTTC	CAWVGTVSGANVLTF
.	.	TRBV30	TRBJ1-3	TGTGCCTGGAGTAAGGAGTGGGGTCCCGGAAACACCATATATTTT	CAWSKEWGPGNTIYF
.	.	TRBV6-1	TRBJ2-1	TGTGCCAGCAGTGAAAGGATCTATGAGCAGTTCTTC	CASSERIYEQFF
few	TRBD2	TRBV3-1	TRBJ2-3	TGTGCCAGCAGCCAAGACCTCCCAGCGGGAGGAGCAGATACGCAGTATTTT	CASSQDLPAGGADTQYF
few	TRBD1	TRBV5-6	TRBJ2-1	TGTGCCAGCAGCTTGGAGGGGGCTAGCCCCAGTGGTGAGCAGTTCTTC	CASSLEGASPSGEQFF
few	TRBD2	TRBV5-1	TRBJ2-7	TGCGCCAGCAGCTTGGGAGCGGGGCTCTACGAGCAGTACTTC	CASSLGAGLYEQYF
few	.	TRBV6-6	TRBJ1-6	TGTGCCAGCAGTTACTCGAGGCAGCATGATTCACCCCTCCACTTT	CASSYSRQHDSPLHF
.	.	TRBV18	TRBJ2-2	TGTGCCAGCTCACCGGGGCGGGAGAACACCGGGGAGCTGTTTTTT	CASSPGRENTGELFF
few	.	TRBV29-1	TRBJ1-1	TGCAGCGTTGGGACCATGAACACTGAAGCTTTCTTT	CSVGTMNTEAFF